This T cell receptor beta chain was sequenced in a study of shared clonotypes between healthy human individuals. Regarding the study as a whole: Estimated richness values were generally larger in naive subsets than in memory subsets.

This CDR3 region has 12 residues. Per the germline V gene, CDR1 is MNHNS and CDR2 is SASEGT. V gave up 7 bases and J gave up 0 bases, with 6 bases separating them. With regard to this clone: Its target is unknown.

Genomic DNA of each subset was evenly split across several immunoSEQ plates. The protocol was immunoSEQ multiplex PCR, while the TCRdb copy is restricted to in-frame clones and leaves out a portion. This table holds around 180,000 clones, 80% to 95% found once. All donors were Caucasian adults living in Nashville, Tennessee. V is TRBV6-1 and J is TRBJ2-5, with no clear D. Sequenced material: naive CD4+ T cells sorted from blood. Regarding subset: CD45RA+ positively selected. This clonotype was obtained from a woman in her 30s in good health. The CDR3 DNA is TGTGCCAGCACCCTGTACCAAGAGACCCAGTACTTC. The encoded protein is CASTLYQETQYF.